The TCR beta chain under discussion was sequenced for a study of blood T cell repertoires in COVID-19. Trimming stripped 7 bases from V and 6 bases from J, with 9 bases between. Per the germline V gene, CDR1 is SNHLY and CDR2 is FYNNEI. The CDR3 has 12 residues. Assay used: immunoSEQ multiplex PCR; TCRdb lists only in-frame clones, some missing. The profile shows approximately 85,000 clones, 75% to 90% of them singletons. This clonotype was sampled from a man over 45 with active or convalescent COVID-19. Source material: peripheral blood. The chain carries TRBV2 and TRBJ2-2, with a tentative D call TRBD2 (5 bases). The CDR3 protein is CASKGASGELFF. The CDR3 region has the DNA TGTGCCAGCAAGGGAGCGTCCGGGGAGCTGTTTTTT.